The sequence of this T cell receptor (beta chain) was determined in a study of identical twins. Study results and limitations: Analyses based on zero insertions could be partly confounded by invariant MAIT and iNKT cells.

Turning to this clonotype: Its antigen is still unknown.

Germline V gene data show CDR1 as SQVTM and CDR2 as ANQGSEA. V gave up 3 bases and J gave up 2 bases, with 14 bases separating them. The CDR3 has 14 residues. TCRdb analysed the 5' RACE reads with MiXCR anew, one entry per CDR3 protein. Of some 320,000 distinct CDR3 sequences listed, 9% to 15% are singletons. The sample was also linked to a second study, of yellow fever vaccine responses in identical twins. Per that paper: As reported, the vaccine T cell response of twins seemed partly convergent and partly personalized.

The rearrangement links TRBV29-1 to TRBJ2-7; possibly TRBD2 for D (6 bases). This TCR was sampled from a woman in her late teens or twenties in good health. Specimen: CD8+ T cells sorted from blood. The CDR3 protein is CSVEVGTQPYEQYF. CDR3 DNA: TGCAGCGTTGAGGTCGGGACTCAACCCTACGAGCAGTACTTC.